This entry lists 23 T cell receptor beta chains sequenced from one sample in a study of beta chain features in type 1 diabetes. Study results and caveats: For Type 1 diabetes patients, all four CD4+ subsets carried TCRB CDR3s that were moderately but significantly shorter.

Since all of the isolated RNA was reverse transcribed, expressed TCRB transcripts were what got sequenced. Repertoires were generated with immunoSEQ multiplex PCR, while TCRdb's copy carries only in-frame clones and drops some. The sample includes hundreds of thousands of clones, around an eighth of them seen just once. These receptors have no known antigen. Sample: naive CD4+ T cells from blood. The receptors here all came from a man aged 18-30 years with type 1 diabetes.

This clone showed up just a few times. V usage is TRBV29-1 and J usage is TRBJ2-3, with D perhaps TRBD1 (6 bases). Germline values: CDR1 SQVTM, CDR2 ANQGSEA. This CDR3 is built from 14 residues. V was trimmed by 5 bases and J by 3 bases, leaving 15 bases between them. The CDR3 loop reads CSVQAGASTDTQYF. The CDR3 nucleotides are TGCAGCGTTCAGGCAGGGGCTAGTACAGATACGCAGTATTTT.

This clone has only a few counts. The CDR3 spells CASSELGQGGETQYF. DNA of the CDR3: TGTGCCAGCAGTGAACTCGGCCAGGGTGGGGAGACCCAGTACTTC. The chain has TRBV2 and TRBJ2-5, with D perhaps matching TRBD1 (5 bases). The CDR3 runs to 15 residues. CDR1 is SNHLY, CDR2 FYNNEI, per germline. V was cut by 2 bases and J by 5 bases, with 15 bases left in between. Full variable domain (remainder filled in from reference TRBV2 and TRBJ2-5): EPEVTQTPSHQVTQMGQEVILRCVPISNHLYFYWYRQILGQKVEFLVSFYNNEISEKSEIFDDQFSVERPDGSNFTLKIRSTKLEDSAMYFCASSELGQGGETQYFGPGTRLLVL.

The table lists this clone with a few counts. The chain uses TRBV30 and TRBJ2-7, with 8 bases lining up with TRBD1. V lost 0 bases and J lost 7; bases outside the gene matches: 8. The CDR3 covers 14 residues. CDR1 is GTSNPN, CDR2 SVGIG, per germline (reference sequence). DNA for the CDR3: TGTGCCTGGAGTGTCGGGGGACAGGCGAGAGAGCAGTACTTC. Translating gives CAWSVGGQAREQYF.

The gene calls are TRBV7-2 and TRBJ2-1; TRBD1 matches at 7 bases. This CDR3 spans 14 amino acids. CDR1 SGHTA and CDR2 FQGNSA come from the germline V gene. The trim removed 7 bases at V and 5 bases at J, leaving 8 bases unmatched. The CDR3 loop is CASNPGTANNEQFF. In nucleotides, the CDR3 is TGTGCCAGCAACCCTGGGACAGCCAACAATGAGCAGTTCTTC.

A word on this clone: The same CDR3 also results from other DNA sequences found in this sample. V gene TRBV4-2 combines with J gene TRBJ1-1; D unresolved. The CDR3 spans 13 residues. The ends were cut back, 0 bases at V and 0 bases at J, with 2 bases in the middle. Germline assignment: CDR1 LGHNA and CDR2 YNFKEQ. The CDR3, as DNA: TGTGCCAGCAGCCAAGACTTGAACACTGAAGCTTTCTTT. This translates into CASSQDLNTEAFF.

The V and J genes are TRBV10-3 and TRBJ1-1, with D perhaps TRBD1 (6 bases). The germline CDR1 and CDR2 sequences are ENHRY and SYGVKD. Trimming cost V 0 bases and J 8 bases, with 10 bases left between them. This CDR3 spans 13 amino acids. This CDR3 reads CAISESGQPEAFF. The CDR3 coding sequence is TGTGCCATCAGTGAGTCCGGACAGCCCGAAGCTTTCTTT.

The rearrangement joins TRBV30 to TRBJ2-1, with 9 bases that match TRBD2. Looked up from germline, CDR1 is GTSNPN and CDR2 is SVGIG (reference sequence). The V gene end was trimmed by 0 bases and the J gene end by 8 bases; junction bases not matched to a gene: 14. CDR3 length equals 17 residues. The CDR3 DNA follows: TGTGCCTGGAGTGTACAGGGTCTAGCGGGGATCTTTGATGAGCAGTTCTTC. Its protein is CAWSVQGLAGIFDEQFF.

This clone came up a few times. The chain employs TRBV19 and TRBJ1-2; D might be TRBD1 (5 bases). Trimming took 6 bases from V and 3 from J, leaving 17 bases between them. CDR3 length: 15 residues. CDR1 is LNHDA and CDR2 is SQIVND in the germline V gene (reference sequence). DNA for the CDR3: TGTGCCAGTAGCCTCCCCAGGGAAGGCTACTATGGCTACACCTTC. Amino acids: CASSLPREGYYGYTF.

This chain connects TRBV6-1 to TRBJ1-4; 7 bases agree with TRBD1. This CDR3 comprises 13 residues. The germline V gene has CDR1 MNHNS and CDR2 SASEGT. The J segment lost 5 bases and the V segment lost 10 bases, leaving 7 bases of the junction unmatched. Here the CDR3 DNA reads TGTGCCATCAGGGGGACCGCGAATGAAAAACTGTTTTTT. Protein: CAIRGTANEKLFF.

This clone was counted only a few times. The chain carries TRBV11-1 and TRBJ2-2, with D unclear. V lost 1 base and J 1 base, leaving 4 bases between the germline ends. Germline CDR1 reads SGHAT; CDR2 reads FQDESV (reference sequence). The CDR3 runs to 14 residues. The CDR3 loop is CASSLGRNTGELFF. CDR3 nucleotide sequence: TGTGCCAGCAGCTTAGGGCGGAACACCGGGGAGCTGTTTTTT.

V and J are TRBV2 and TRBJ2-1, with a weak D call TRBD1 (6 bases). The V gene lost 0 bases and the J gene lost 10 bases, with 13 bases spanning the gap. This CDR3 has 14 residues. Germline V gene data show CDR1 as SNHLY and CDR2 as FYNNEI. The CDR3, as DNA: TGTGCCAGCAGTGAAGCGGAGTTCAGGGGCGAGCAGTTCTTC. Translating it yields CASSEAEFRGEQFF.

In DNA, the CDR3 is TGTGCCTGGAGTCTAAGCTTAGAGATAATTAACTATGGCTACACCTTC. Translation: CAWSLSLEIINYGYTF. The chain couples TRBV30 to TRBJ1-2, with D unresolved. The CDR3 is made up of 16 amino acids. V was trimmed by 2 bases and J by 1 base, leaving 17 bases between them. Germline CDR1 and CDR2: GTSNPN and SVGIG (reference sequence).

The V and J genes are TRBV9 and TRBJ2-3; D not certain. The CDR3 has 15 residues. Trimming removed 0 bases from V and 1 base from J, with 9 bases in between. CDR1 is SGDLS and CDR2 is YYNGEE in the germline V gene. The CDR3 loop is CASSVAADRTDTQYF. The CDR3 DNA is TGTGCCAGCAGCGTAGCGGCGGATCGCACAGATACGCAGTATTTT.

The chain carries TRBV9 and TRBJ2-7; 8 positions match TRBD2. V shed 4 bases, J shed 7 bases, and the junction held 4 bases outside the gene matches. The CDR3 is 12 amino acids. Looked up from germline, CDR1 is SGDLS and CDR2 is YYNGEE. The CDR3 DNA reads TGTGCCAGCAGCTCCGCGGGGGGAGAGCAGTACTTC. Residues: CASSSAGGEQYF.

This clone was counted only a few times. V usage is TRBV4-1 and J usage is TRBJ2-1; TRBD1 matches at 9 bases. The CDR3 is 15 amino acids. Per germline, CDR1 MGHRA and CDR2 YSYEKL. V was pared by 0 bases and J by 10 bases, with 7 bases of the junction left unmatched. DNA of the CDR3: TGCGCCAGCAGCCAAGAGGACAGGGGTTTTGGGGAGCAGTTCTTC. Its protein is CASSQEDRGFGEQFF.

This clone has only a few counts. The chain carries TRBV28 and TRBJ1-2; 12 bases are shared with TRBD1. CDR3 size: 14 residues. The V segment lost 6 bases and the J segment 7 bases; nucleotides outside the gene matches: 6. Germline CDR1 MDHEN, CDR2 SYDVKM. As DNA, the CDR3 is TGTGCCAGCAGAACCGGGACAGGGGGCTCTGGCTACACCTTC. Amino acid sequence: CASRTGTGGSGYTF.

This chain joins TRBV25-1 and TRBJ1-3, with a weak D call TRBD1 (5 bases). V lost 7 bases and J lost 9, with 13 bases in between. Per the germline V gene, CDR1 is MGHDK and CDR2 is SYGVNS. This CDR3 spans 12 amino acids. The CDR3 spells CASTAGTSTIYF. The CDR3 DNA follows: TGTGCCAGCACCGCAGGGACGTCCACCATATATTTT.

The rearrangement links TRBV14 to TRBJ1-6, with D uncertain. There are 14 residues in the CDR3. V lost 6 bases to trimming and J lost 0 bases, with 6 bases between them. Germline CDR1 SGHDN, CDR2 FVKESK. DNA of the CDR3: TGTGCCAGCAGTACCTCCTCCTATAATTCACCCCTCCACTTT. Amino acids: CASSTSSYNSPLHF.

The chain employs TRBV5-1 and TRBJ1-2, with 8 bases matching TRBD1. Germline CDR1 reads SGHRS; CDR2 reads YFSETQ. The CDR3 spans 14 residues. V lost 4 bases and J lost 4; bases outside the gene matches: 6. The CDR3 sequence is CASSTRDRSYGYTF. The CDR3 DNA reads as TGCGCCAGCAGCACCCGGGACAGGTCCTATGGCTACACCTTC.

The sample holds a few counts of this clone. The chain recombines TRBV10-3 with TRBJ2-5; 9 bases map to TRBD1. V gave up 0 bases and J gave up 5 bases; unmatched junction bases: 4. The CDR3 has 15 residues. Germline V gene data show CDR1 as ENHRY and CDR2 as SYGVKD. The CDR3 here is CAISESGQGMETQYF. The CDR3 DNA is TGTGCCATCAGTGAGTCGGGACAGGGTATGGAGACCCAGTACTTC.

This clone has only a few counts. This CDR3 reads CASSPRGGTEYTDTQYF. Here the CDR3 DNA reads TGTGCCAGCTCACCACGGGGAGGGACAGAGTACACAGATACGCAGTATTTT. The chain carries TRBV18 and TRBJ2-3; D is possibly TRBD1 or TRBD2 (7 bases each). CDR3 length: 17 amino acids. The germline gives CDR1 KGHSH, CDR2 LQKENI. The V and J ends lost 1 base and 2 bases respectively, with 16 bases between them. Full variable domain (rest looked up from reference TRBV18 and TRBJ2-3): NAGVMQNPRHLVRRRGQEARLRCSPMKGHSHVYWYRQLPEEGLKFMVYLQKENIIDESGMPKERFSAEFPKEGPSILRIQQVVRGDSAAYFCASSPRGGTEYTDTQYFGPGTRLTVL.

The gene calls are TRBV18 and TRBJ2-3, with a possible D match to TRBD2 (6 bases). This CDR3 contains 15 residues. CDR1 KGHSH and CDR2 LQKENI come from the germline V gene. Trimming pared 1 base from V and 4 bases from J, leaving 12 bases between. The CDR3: CASSPRGEAADTQYF. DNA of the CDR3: TGTGCCAGCTCACCACGGGGGGAGGCGGCAGATACGCAGTATTTT.

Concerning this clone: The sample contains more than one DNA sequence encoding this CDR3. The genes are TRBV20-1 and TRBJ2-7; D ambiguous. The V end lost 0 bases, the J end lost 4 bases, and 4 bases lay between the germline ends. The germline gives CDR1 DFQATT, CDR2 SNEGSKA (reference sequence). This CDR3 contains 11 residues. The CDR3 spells CSARDPYEQYF. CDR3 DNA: TGCAGTGCTAGAGATCCGTACGAGCAGTACTTC.